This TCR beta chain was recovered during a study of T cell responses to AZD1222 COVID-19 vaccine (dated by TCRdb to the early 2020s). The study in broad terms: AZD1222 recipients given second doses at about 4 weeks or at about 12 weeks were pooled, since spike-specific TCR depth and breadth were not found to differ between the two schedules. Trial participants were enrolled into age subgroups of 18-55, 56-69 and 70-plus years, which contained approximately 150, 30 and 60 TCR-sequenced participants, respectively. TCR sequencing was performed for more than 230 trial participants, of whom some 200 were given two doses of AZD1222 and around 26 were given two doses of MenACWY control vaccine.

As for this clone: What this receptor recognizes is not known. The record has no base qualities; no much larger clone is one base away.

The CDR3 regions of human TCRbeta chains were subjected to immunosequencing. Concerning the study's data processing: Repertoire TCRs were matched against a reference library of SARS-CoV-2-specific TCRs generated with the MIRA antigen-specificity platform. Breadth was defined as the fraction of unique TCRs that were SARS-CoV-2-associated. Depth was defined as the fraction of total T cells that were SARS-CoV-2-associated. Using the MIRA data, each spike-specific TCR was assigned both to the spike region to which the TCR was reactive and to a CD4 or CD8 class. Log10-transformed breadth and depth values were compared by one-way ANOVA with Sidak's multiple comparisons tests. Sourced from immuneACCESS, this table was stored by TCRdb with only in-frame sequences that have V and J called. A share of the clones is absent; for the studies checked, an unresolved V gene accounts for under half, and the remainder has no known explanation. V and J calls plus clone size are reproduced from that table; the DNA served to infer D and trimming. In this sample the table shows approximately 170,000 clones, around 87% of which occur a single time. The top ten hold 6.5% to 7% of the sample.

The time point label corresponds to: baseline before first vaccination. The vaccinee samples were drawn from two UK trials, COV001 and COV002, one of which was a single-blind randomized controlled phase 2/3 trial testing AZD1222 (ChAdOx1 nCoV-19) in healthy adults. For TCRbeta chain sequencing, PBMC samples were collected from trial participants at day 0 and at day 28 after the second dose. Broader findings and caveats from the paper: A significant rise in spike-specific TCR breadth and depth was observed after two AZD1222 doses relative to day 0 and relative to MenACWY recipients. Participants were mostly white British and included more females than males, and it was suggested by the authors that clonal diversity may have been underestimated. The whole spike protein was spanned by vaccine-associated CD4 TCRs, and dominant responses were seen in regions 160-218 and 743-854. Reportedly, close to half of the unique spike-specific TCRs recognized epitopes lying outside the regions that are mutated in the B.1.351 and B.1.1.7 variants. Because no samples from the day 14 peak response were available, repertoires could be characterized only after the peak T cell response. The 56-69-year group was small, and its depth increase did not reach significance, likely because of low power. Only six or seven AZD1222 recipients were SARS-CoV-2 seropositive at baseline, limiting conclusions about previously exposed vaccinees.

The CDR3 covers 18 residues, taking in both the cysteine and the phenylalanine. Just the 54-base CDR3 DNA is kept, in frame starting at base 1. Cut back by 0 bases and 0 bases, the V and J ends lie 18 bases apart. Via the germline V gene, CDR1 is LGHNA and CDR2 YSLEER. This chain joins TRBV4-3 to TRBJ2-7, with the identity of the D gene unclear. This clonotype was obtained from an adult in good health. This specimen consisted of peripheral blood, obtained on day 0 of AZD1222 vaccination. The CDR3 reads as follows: CASSQDHLTELGSYEQYF. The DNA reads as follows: TGCGCCAGCAGCCAAGATCATCTAACAGAGTTGGGCTCCTACGAGCAGTACTTC.